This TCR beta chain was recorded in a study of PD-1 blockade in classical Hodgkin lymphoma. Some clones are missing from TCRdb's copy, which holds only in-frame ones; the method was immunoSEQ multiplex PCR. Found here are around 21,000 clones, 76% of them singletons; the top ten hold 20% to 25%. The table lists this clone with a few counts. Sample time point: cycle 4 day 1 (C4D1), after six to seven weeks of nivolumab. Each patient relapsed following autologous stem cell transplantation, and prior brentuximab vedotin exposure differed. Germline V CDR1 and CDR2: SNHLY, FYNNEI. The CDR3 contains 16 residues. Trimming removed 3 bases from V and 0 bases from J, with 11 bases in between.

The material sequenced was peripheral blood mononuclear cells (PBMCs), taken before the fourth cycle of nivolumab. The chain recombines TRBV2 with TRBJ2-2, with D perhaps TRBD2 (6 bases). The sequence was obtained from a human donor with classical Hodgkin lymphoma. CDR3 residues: CASSEGAGTNTGELFF. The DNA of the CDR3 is TGTGCCAGCAGTGAGGGCGCGGGGACGAACACCGGGGAGCTGTTTTTT.